This T cell receptor (beta chain) was identified during a study of pediatric ulcerative colitis. Rectal tissue came from one to two pinch biopsies taken at colonoscopy. CDR3 size: 15 residues. The ends were cut back, 3 bases at V and 4 bases at J, with 14 bases in the middle. Germline V gene lookup returns CDR1 SGHRS and CDR2 YFSETQ. Profiled with immunoSEQ multiplex PCR; TCRdb holds only in-frame clones, not every one. In the table there are approximately 38,000 clones, 75% of which are singletons. This clone was recorded a few times. Its antigen is not known. Overall study findings and caveats: No controls had the two rectal clonotypes shared by ulcerative colitis patients. Blood samples from a couple of patients yielded substantially fewer templates and were excluded from blood-rectal overlap analysis. Blood-derived T cells may be present in rectal pinch biopsies. Acute severe colitis showed lower rectal diversity from clonal expansions.

The chain has TRBV5-1 and TRBJ2-1; perhaps TRBD2 as D (7 bases). The sample comprised gut tissue. The TCR originated in a boy between 10 and 17 years old with severe ulcerative colitis. The CDR3 sequence is CASSSSRGAYNEQFF. The CDR3 DNA reads TGCGCCAGCAGCTCCTCACGGGGGGCGTACAATGAGCAGTTCTTC.